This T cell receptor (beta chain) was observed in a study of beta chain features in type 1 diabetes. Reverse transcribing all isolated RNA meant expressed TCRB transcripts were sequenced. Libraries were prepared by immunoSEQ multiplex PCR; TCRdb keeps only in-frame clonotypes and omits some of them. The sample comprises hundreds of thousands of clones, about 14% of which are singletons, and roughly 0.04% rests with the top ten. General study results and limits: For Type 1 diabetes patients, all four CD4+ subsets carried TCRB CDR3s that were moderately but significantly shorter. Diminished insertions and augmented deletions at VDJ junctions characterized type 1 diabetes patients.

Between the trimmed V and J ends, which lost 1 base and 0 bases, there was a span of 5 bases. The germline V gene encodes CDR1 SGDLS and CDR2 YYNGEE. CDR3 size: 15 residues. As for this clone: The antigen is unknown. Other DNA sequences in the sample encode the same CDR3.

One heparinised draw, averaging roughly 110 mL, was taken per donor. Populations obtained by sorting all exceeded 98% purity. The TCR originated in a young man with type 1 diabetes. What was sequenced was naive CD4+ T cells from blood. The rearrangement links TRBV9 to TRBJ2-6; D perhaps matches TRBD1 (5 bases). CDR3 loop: CASSVQGSGANVLTF. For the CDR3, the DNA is TGTGCCAGCAGCGTACAGGGCTCTGGGGCCAACGTCCTGACTTTC.